One sample yielded the 23 T cell receptor beta chains listed below, sequenced in a study of blood T cell repertoires in COVID-19. The assay was immunoSEQ multiplex PCR, and TCRdb's table has in-frame clones only and misses some. The sample contains 200,000 to 300,000 clones, 82% of which appear only once. Sequencing input: peripheral blood. These receptors all stem from a woman of 80 years or more with acute or convalescent COVID-19.

Concerning this clone: Other nucleotide sequences in the sample specify the same CDR3. J is TRBJ2-5 and V is TRBV6-2 or TRBV6-3; no firm D call. The CDR3 has 12 residues. The germline V gene has CDR1 MNHEY and CDR2 SVGEGT. Trimming stripped 2 bases from V and 3 bases from J, with 4 bases between. The CDR3 sequence: CASSYTEETQYF. The CDR3, as DNA: TGTGCCAGCAGTTACACAGAAGAGACCCAGTACTTC.

The chain uses TRBV12-3 or TRBV12-4 and TRBJ1-2; D call uncertain. Trimming stripped 6 bases from V and 2 bases from J, with 7 bases between. The CDR3 consists of 12 residues. The CDR3 DNA follows: TGTGCCAGCAGACCGGGGAACTATGGCTACACCTTC. Its translation: CASRPGNYGYTF.

The V gene is TRBV6-6, the J gene TRBJ2-7; perhaps TRBD2 as D (6 bases). The CDR3 has 15 residues. Germline V gene lookup returns CDR1 MNHNY and CDR2 SVGAGI (reference sequence). Trimming stripped 0 bases from V and 0 bases from J, with 9 bases between. The CDR3 reads CASSYSGGSSYEQYF. CDR3 nucleotide sequence: TGTGCCAGCAGTTACTCGGGAGGTTCCTCCTACGAGCAGTACTTC.

This clone was observed once. The CDR3 loop reads CASSFVQGEGSTDTQYF. CDR3 in DNA: TGTGCCAGCAGCTTCGTACAGGGAGAGGGCAGCACAGATACGCAGTATTTT. The V gene is TRBV5-6, the J gene TRBJ2-3, with TRBD1 as a possible D gene (6 bases). The germline V gene encodes CDR1 SGHDT and CDR2 YYEEEE. Trimming removed 2 bases from V and 0 bases from J, with 16 bases in between. The CDR3 contains 17 residues.

V gene TRBV28 combines with J gene TRBJ1-2; no clear D gene. Trimming stripped 10 bases from V and 1 base from J, with 10 bases between. Germline V CDR1 and CDR2: MDHEN, SYDVKM. This CDR3 is 12 amino acids long. DNA for the CDR3: TGTGCCACCAATCGGGTTAACTATGGCTACACCTTC. This sequence encodes CATNRVNYGYTF.

The chain is built from TRBV24-1 and TRBJ2-5; TRBD1 is a possible D gene (7 bases). V dropped 9 bases and J dropped 3 bases, with 16 bases sitting between them. The CDR3 has 14 amino acids. The germline CDR1 and CDR2 sequences are KGHDR and SFDVKD. The CDR3 region is CATGDSRGEETQYF. DNA of the CDR3: TGTGCCACCGGGGACAGTAGGGGGGAAGAGACCCAGTACTTC.

The rearrangement uses TRBV19 and TRBJ2-7; TRBD1 matches at 7 bases. V was clipped by 1 base and J by 0 bases; unmatched bases: 3. CDR3 length: 15 amino acids. Germline V lookup: CDR1 LNHDA, CDR2 SQIVND (reference sequence). The CDR3 loop is CASSIAPGGSYEQYF. For the CDR3, the DNA is TGTGCCAGTAGTATAGCCCCAGGGGGCTCCTACGAGCAGTACTTC. The whole variable domain, remainder taken from reference TRBV19 and TRBJ2-7, is DGGITQSPKYLFRKEGQNVTLSCEQNLNHDAMYWYRQDPGQGLRLIYYSQIVNDFQKGDIAEGYSVSREKKESFPLTVTSAQKNPTAFYLCASSIAPGGSYEQYFGPGTRLTVT.

This clone was seen just once. This rearrangement joins TRBV19 to TRBJ2-2; a possible D gene is TRBD1 (6 bases). The V and J ends lost 2 bases and 0 bases respectively, with 10 bases between them. CDR3 length: 16 amino acids. Germline V lookup: CDR1 LNHDA, CDR2 SQIVND (reference sequence). The CDR3, as DNA: TGTGCCAGTAGTATAAGGGGGACACCGAACACCGGGGAGCTGTTTTTT. This sequence encodes CASSIRGTPNTGELFF.

The chain couples TRBV9 to TRBJ1-2; 8 positions match TRBD1. V lost 0 bases, J lost 12 bases, and 7 bases stayed unmatched. This CDR3 spans 13 amino acids. Germline CDR1 SGDLS, CDR2 YYNGEE. The CDR3 nucleotides read TGTGCCAGCAGCGTAGATGACAGGGGTCTACACACCTTC. This gives the protein CASSVDDRGLHTF.

This sequence joins TRBV6-6 and TRBJ2-1; 8 positions match TRBD1. The CDR3 runs 17 residues. The germline V gene has CDR1 MNHNY and CDR2 SVGAGI (reference sequence). J was trimmed by 8 bases and V by 6 bases; bases with no gene match: 18. Here the CDR3 DNA reads TGTGCCAGCAGCCGATCTAAAGACAGGGGCTCTAGGGATGAGCAGTTCTTC. Translated, it gives CASSRSKDRGSRDEQFF.

V gene TRBV18 combines with J gene TRBJ1-1, with D unresolved. With 6 bases removed from V and 1 base from J, the gap between germline ends came to 12 bases. Germline CDR1 reads KGHSH; CDR2 reads LQKENI. The CDR3 is 14 amino acids. This CDR3 reads CASSESRGNTEAFF. As DNA, the CDR3 is TGTGCCAGCTCCGAGTCTCGGGGGAACACTGAAGCTTTCTTT.

The chain employs TRBV6-2 or TRBV6-3 and TRBJ2-5, with 7 positions matching TRBD2. This CDR3 comprises 19 residues. V gave up 5 bases and J gave up 2 bases; unmatched junction bases: 20. Germline-derived CDR1 and CDR2 are MNHEY and SVGEGT. CDR3 bases: TGTGCCAGCAGTCCCTATTACTCGATGCGGGGGACGCAACAAGAGACCCAGTACTTC. As protein: CASSPYYSMRGTQQETQYF.

The rearrangement links TRBV15 to TRBJ1-2; a possible D gene is TRBD1 (5 bases). Germline loops: CDR1 LNHNV, CDR2 YYDKDF (reference sequence). V lost 5 bases and J 4 bases, leaving 17 bases between the germline ends. The CDR3 spans 15 residues. In DNA, the CDR3 is TGTGCCACCAGCCCCATCGGCCAGGGTGTCTATGGCTACACCTTC. Translation: CATSPIGQGVYGYTF.

V gene TRBV15 combines with J gene TRBJ2-7; TRBD2 matches at 8 bases. CDR3 length equals 15 residues. Germline lookup yields CDR1 LNHNV and CDR2 YYDKDF (reference sequence). V lost 3 bases, J lost 5 bases, and 9 bases stayed unmatched. The CDR3 DNA sequence: TGTGCCACCAGCAGGCGGGGGGATAATCGCGACGAGCAGTACTTC. This gives the protein CATSRRGDNRDEQYF.

This chain joins TRBV19 and TRBJ2-2; 12 bases line up with TRBD1. This CDR3 region has 15 residues. Germline V gene data show CDR1 as LNHDA and CDR2 as SQIVND (reference sequence). V shed 8 bases and J 6 bases; nucleotides not matched to a gene: 7. In DNA form, the CDR3 reads TGTGCCAGTGCTGGGGGACAGGGGGCGCCCGGGGAGCTGTTTTTT. This encodes CASAGGQGAPGELFF.

The J gene is TRBJ2-3, the V gene TRBV6-2 or TRBV6-3, with 8 bases matching TRBD2. Germline CDR1 and CDR2: MNHEY and SVGEGT. The CDR3 covers 18 residues. After removal of 2 bases from V and 2 bases from J, the junction contained 12 bases not matched to a gene. This CDR3 reads CASSYHSGQRGLTDTQYF. CDR3 DNA: TGTGCCAGCAGTTACCACAGCGGACAGCGGGGGCTCACAGATACGCAGTATTTT.

The J gene is TRBJ2-1, the V gene TRBV25-1, with D possibly TRBD1 on 6 matching bases. The ends were cut back, 1 base at V and 11 bases at J, with 21 bases in the middle. This CDR3 is 16 amino acids long. The germline CDR1 and CDR2 sequences are MGHDK and SYGVNS. The chain's CDR3 is CASSEWDMRGGEKQFF. The DNA of the CDR3 is TGTGCCAGCAGTGAATGGGACATGAGGGGCGGAGAGAAGCAGTTCTTC. Based on the CDR3 plus reference TRBV25-1 and TRBJ2-1, the full variable domain is EADIYQTPRYLVIGTGKKITLECSQTMGHDKMYWYQQDPGMELHLIHYSYGVNSTEKGDLSSESTVSRIRTEHFPLTLESARPSHTSQYLCASSEWDMRGGEKQFFGPGTRLTVL.

The V and J genes are TRBV15 and TRBJ2-7, with D possibly being TRBD2 (5 bases). Germline assignment: CDR1 LNHNV and CDR2 YYDKDF (reference sequence). The CDR3 totals 17 residues. Deletions cut 1 base from V and 2 bases from J, with 18 bases between. CDR3 protein: CATSRGGRGPNTYEQYF. The DNA for the CDR3 is TGTGCCACCAGCAGAGGAGGGAGAGGACCTAACACCTACGAGCAGTACTTC.

This chain joins TRBV18 and TRBJ2-7; D remains unclear. Per germline, CDR1 KGHSH and CDR2 LQKENI. Trimming left V 2 bases short and J 7 bases short, with 9 bases between. The CDR3 length is 12 residues. CDR3 in DNA: TGTGCCAGCTCACCATCGACATGGGAGCAGTACTTC. Residues: CASSPSTWEQYF.

The gene calls are TRBV11-2 and TRBJ2-1, with 10 bases aligning to TRBD2. J lost 4 bases, V lost 1 base, and 4 bases had no gene match. The CDR3 loop spans 16 amino acids. Germline V CDR1 and CDR2: SGHAT, FQNNGV. CDR3 coding DNA: TGTGCCAGCAGCTTAGTTTGGACTAGCGGATACAATGAGCAGTTCTTC. It encodes CASSLVWTSGYNEQFF.

CDR3 loop: CATSRGDRDYEQYF. The CDR3, as DNA: TGTGCCACCAGCAGAGGGGACAGGGACTACGAGCAGTACTTC. The chain combines TRBV15 with TRBJ2-7; 9 nucleotides agree with TRBD1. The germline gives CDR1 LNHNV, CDR2 YYDKDF (reference sequence). The length of the CDR3 is 14 residues. Losses at the gene ends were 1 base for V and 3 bases for J; bases not matched to a gene: 1.

In its sample, this clone was seen a few times. V is TRBV6-6 and J is TRBJ2-1, with 8 bases lining up with TRBD2. The CDR3 has 15 residues. The V segment lost 8 bases and the J segment 9 bases; nucleotides outside the gene matches: 15. The germline CDR1 and CDR2 sequences are MNHNY and SVGAGI (reference sequence). For the CDR3, the DNA is TGTGCCAGCTTAAACCCTGGGACTAGTCGCGGTGAGCAGTTCTTC. It translates to CASLNPGTSRGEQFF.

CDR3 nucleotides: TGTGCCAGTAGTATTATAGGGCAGGGAAGGACTGAAGCTTTCTTT. This encodes CASSIIGQGRTEAFF. This rearrangement joins TRBV19 to TRBJ1-1, with a tentative D call TRBD1 (5 bases). There are 15 residues in the CDR3. V was pared by 3 bases and J by 5 bases, with 16 bases between. Germline-derived CDR1 and CDR2 are LNHDA and SQIVND (reference sequence).